A single sample gave rise to the 15 T cell receptor beta chains below, sequenced in a study of human T cells and chemical hapten exposure. TCRdb reprocessed the RACE reads with MiXCR, giving one entry per CDR3 protein. The sample lists 99,000 or so distinct CDR3 sequences, approximately 36% occurring once. As to time point: patch test 3, about 24 weeks after DPC sensitization. This sample's treatment: therapeutic diphenylcyclopropenone sensitization with weekly scalp DPC. The sequencing used whole blood, collected in connection with sensitization to the hapten diphenylcyclopropenone (DPC). Every receptor here comes from a man aged 35 to 55 with alopecia areata. Some clones in this sample may be carry-over from other donors' samples.

V is TRBV29-1 and J is TRBJ1-3; D is unresolved. CDR1 and CDR2 (germline): SQVTM, ANQGSEA. The CDR3 runs 16 residues. The V end was cut by 0 bases, the J end by 0 bases, with 12 bases between. The CDR3 reads CSVEDRLQSSGNTIYF. The CDR3 nucleotides read TGCAGCGTTGAAGACCGTCTCCAGAGCTCTGGAAACACCATATATTTT.

The chain recombines TRBV9 with TRBJ1-1; TRBD1 is a possible D gene (5 bases). This CDR3 comprises 15 residues. Germline values: CDR1 SGDLS, CDR2 YYNGEE. V lost 0 bases, J lost 4 bases, and 13 bases lay in between. The CDR3 DNA reads as TGTGCCAGCAGCGTAGCGGAGGGGCCCTTCACTGAAGCTTTCTTT. It translates to CASSVAEGPFTEAFF.

This sequence joins TRBV4-3 and TRBJ2-7; the match to TRBD2 covers 9 bases. The J segment lost 2 bases and the V segment lost 0 bases, leaving 11 bases of the junction unmatched. Germline assignment: CDR1 LGHNA and CDR2 YSLEER. This CDR3 contains 18 residues. The CDR3 spells CASSQDGPGTSTAYEQYF. CDR3 bases: TGCGCCAGCAGCCAAGATGGCCCCGGGACTAGCACTGCCTACGAGCAGTACTTC.

The CDR3 protein is CASSLEGLNEQYV. For the CDR3, the DNA is TGCGCCAGCAGCTTGGAGGGCCTGAACGAGCAGTACGTC. This rearrangement joins TRBV5-1 to TRBJ2-7, with D hard to call. Trimming took off 0 bases at V and 5 bases at J, with 9 bases between the two ends. Germline V lookup: CDR1 SGHRS, CDR2 YFSETQ. This CDR3 is built from 13 residues.

The gene calls are TRBV3-1 and TRBJ2-1, with D possibly matching TRBD2 (5 bases). V gave up 2 bases and J gave up 7 bases, with 18 bases separating them. The CDR3 has 16 amino acids. From germline, CDR1 is LGHDT and CDR2 YNNKEL (reference sequence). CDR3 region: CASSQSSGGMYNEQFF. In nucleotides, the CDR3 is TGTGCCAGCAGCCAATCAAGCGGAGGAATGTATAATGAGCAGTTCTTC.

This clonotype appeared a few times. V gene TRBV18 combines with J gene TRBJ1-6; the match to TRBD1 covers 7 bases. V lost 1 base, J lost 0 bases, and 0 bases stayed unmatched. The CDR3 has 16 residues. Germline assignment: CDR1 KGHSH and CDR2 LQKENI. CDR3 protein: CASSPRDSSYNSPLHF. As DNA, the CDR3 is TGTGCCAGCTCACCACGGGACAGCTCCTATAATTCACCCCTCCACTTT.

J is TRBJ2-5 and V is TRBV29-1; D is perhaps TRBD2 (5 bases). This CDR3 region has 12 residues. V lost 6 bases, J lost 1 base, and 9 bases lay in between. CDR1 is SQVTM, CDR2 ANQGSEA, per germline. DNA for the CDR3: TGCAGCGTCGGCCGGGGCCAAGAGACCCAGTACTTC. It yields the protein CSVGRGQETQYF. Full variable domain (rest looked up from reference TRBV29-1 and TRBJ2-5): SAVISQKPSRDICQRGTSLTIQCQVDSQVTMMFWYRQQPGQSLTLIATANQGSEATYESGFVIDKFPISRPNLTFSTLTVSNMSPEDSSIYLCSVGRGQETQYFGPGTRLLVL.

The rearrangement uses TRBV6-2 or TRBV6-3 and TRBJ2-7; TRBD2 agrees at 7 bases. There are 15 residues in the CDR3. J was trimmed by 1 base and V by 4 bases; bases with no gene match: 7. CDR1 is MNHEY and CDR2 is SVGEGT in the germline V gene. The CDR3 sequence: CASSSRASGSYEQYV. The CDR3 DNA sequence: TGTGCCAGCAGTTCTAGAGCTAGCGGTTCCTACGAGCAGTACGTC.

The genes are TRBV28 and TRBJ2-1, with TRBD2 identical over 11 bases. Germline V CDR1 and CDR2: MDHEN, SYDVKM. CDR3 length: 16 residues. J gave up 8 bases and V 6 bases, and 12 bases lay outside the gene matches. The CDR3 loop is CASSPLLAGDRDEQFF. CDR3 sequence (DNA): TGTGCCAGCAGCCCGTTACTAGCGGGAGATAGGGATGAGCAGTTCTTC. The full variable domain, completed using reference TRBV28 and TRBJ2-1, is DVKVTQSSRYLVKRTGEKVFLECVQDMDHENMFWYRQDPGLGLRLIYFSYDVKMKEKGDIPEGYSVSREKKERFSLILESASTNQTSMYLCASSPLLAGDRDEQFFGPGTRLTVL.

The chain employs TRBV28 and TRBJ1-2; 7 nucleotides align to TRBD1. With 3 bases clipped from V and 4 bases from J, the junction kept 5 bases outside the gene matches. CDR3 length: 14 residues. The germline CDR1 and CDR2 sequences are MDHEN and SYDVKM. The CDR3 coding sequence is TGTGCCAGCAGTTTGCGGGACAGAATCTATGGCTACACCTTC. Translated, it gives CASSLRDRIYGYTF.

This clonotype was counted between two and nine times. The chain carries TRBV6-2 or TRBV6-3 and TRBJ2-7; 12 nucleotides agree with TRBD2. The V and J ends lost 6 bases and 0 bases, in that order; junction bases with no gene match: 3. The germline CDR1 and CDR2 sequences are MNHEY and SVGEGT. CDR3 length: 15 residues. For the CDR3, the DNA is TGTGCCAGCAGAAGGACTAGCGGGATCTCCTACGAGCAGTACGTC. Its translation: CASRRTSGISYEQYV.

The chain joins TRBV6-6 to TRBJ1-6; 7 bases are a match to TRBD1. Germline V CDR1 and CDR2: MNHNY, SVGAGI (reference sequence). This CDR3 has 17 residues. V lost 2 bases, J lost 6 bases, and 10 bases stayed unmatched. CDR3 coding DNA: TGTGCCAGCAGTTACCCTCTCCGGGACAGACGTAATTCACCCCTCCACTTT. Translating it yields CASSYPLRDRRNSPLHF.

This sequence joins TRBV10-3 and TRBJ2-1, with a tentative D call TRBD2 (7 bases). The CDR3 has 20 residues. Trimming pared 10 bases from V and 0 bases from J, leaving 31 bases between. The germline CDR1 and CDR2 sequences are ENHRY and SYGVKD. CDR3 bases: TGTGCCACCCGGACGTCAGGGGCAAGCGGGATGAGTGTCTCCTACAATGAGCAGTTCTTC. It specifies CATRTSGASGMSVSYNEQFF.

This clonotype has just a few counts. The J gene is TRBJ2-3, the V gene TRBV20-1; 8 bases agree with TRBD2. This CDR3 comprises 15 residues. Germline CDR1 reads DFQATT; CDR2 reads SNEGSKA (reference sequence). V shed 5 bases and J 2 bases; nucleotides not matched to a gene: 9. The DNA of the CDR3 is TGCAGTGCTGCTCCCACTAGCGGATACACAGATACGCAGTATTTT. Its protein product is CSAAPTSGYTDTQYF.

This chain uses TRBV7-9 with TRBJ2-3; TRBD2 might be the D (5 bases). The CDR3 sequence is 14 residues long. Germline CDR1 SEHNR, CDR2 FQNEAQ (reference sequence). Trimming removed 0 bases from V and 2 bases from J, with 6 bases in between. CDR3 sequence (DNA): TGTGCCAGCAGCTTAGCGACTACCACAGATACGCAGTATTTT. Residues: CASSLATTTDTQYF. The whole variable domain, remainder taken from reference TRBV7-9 and TRBJ2-3, is DTGVSQNPRHKITKRGQNVTFRCDPISEHNRLYWYRQTLGQGPEFLTYFQNEAQLEKSRLLSDRFSAERPKGSFSTLEIQRTEQGDSAMYLCASSLATTTDTQYFGPGTRLTVL.